The 13 T cell receptor beta chains given below trace back to one sample, sequenced in a study of cytomegalovirus exposure and HLA in healthy donors. PCR involved 60 Vbeta and 13 Jbeta primers. Only in-frame clones appear in the TCRdb table, and some are missing; sequencing was by immunoSEQ multiplex PCR. The sample gives tens of thousands of clones, about two thirds of which show up once; around a sixth is in the top ten. Sample: PBMCs. The receptors were gathered from a middle-aged man in good health and CMV-seropositive.

This sequence joins TRBV4-2 and TRBJ1-2; TRBD1 is a possible D gene (5 bases). The CDR3 covers 14 residues. V was shortened by 0 bases and J by 8 bases, with 13 bases between the two germline ends. From germline, CDR1 is LGHNA and CDR2 YNFKEQ. In DNA form, the CDR3 reads TGTGCCAGCAGCCAAGAGCGGGGACTTGGAGGCTACACCTTC. It yields the protein CASSQERGLGGYTF.

The gene calls are TRBV11-3 and TRBJ1-1; tentative D call: TRBD1 (6 bases). Germline assignment: CDR1 SGHNT and CDR2 YENEEA. The CDR3 covers 13 residues. Trimming took 6 bases from V and 4 from J, leaving 12 bases between them. The DNA for the CDR3 is TGTGCCAGCAGTTTTACAGGGAGCACTGAAGCTTTCTTT. The encoded protein is CASSFTGSTEAFF.

This clone was counted at least ten times. V and J are TRBV4-3 and TRBJ2-3; the match to TRBD2 covers 7 bases. Trimming removed 0 bases from V and 6 bases from J; junction bases left unmatched: 6. Germline V lookup: CDR1 LGHNA, CDR2 YSLEER. The CDR3 consists of 15 residues. The CDR3 DNA sequence: TGCGCCAGCAGCCAAGATGAGTTGGGGGGGGATACGCAGTATTTT. It is translated as CASSQDELGGDTQYF.

V and J are TRBV7-9 and TRBJ2-1, with 8 bases identical to TRBD2. CDR1 and CDR2 from the germline V gene are SEHNR and FQNEAQ (reference sequence). This CDR3 contains 15 residues. Germline trimming cut 5 bases from V and 6 bases from J; bases unmatched to any gene: 9. The CDR3 DNA follows: TGTGCCAGCAGCCCGGTGGAACTAGCGGTCAATGAGCAGTTCTTC. As protein: CASSPVELAVNEQFF.

The rearrangement links TRBV6-1 to TRBJ2-3, with 8 bases fitting TRBD2. The V and J ends lost 5 bases and 0 bases, in that order; junction bases with no gene match: 4. CDR3 size: 15 residues. Germline values: CDR1 MNHNS, CDR2 SASEGT. CDR3 protein: CASSRGGGSTDTQYF. In DNA form, the CDR3 reads TGTGCCAGCAGTCGGGGGGGTGGGAGCACAGATACGCAGTATTTT.

This clone was counted a single time. This sequence joins TRBV6-4 and TRBJ2-1, with D tentatively TRBD2 (6 bases). The CDR3 is made up of 14 amino acids. CDR1 MRHNA and CDR2 SNTAGT come from the germline V gene. V was clipped by 6 bases and J by 9 bases, with 18 bases between them. CDR3 nucleotide sequence: TGTGCCAGCAGCCGGGACTTCTTACAAAGTGAGCAGTTCTTC. Its protein product is CASSRDFLQSEQFF.

The rearrangement uses TRBV7-9 and TRBJ2-5, with 9 bases aligning to TRBD2. The CDR3 is made up of 15 amino acids. Germline CDR1 SEHNR, CDR2 FQNEAQ (reference sequence). The trim removed 1 base at V and 2 bases at J, leaving 2 bases unmatched. CDR3 in amino acids: CASSLVTSGQETQYF. Written as DNA, the CDR3 is TGTGCCAGCAGCTTAGTTACTAGCGGGCAAGAGACCCAGTACTTC.

The gene calls are TRBV29-1 and TRBJ1-2; the D gene is possibly TRBD1 (6 bases). The V end lost 6 bases, the J end lost 1 base, and 15 bases lay between the germline ends. Germline V gene data show CDR1 as SQVTM and CDR2 as ANQGSEA. This CDR3 spans 14 amino acids. CDR3: CSVKGVRGNYGYTF. The CDR3 bases are TGCAGCGTCAAAGGTGTCAGGGGTAACTATGGCTACACCTTC.

The J gene is TRBJ2-7, the V gene TRBV9; TRBD1 is a possible D gene (5 bases). The CDR3 spans 14 residues. Trimming stripped 0 bases from V and 3 bases from J, with 10 bases between. Germline values: CDR1 SGDLS, CDR2 YYNGEE. CDR3: CASSVGYTGYEQYF. The DNA for the CDR3 is TGTGCCAGCAGCGTAGGGTACACAGGCTACGAGCAGTACTTC.

V gene TRBV4-3 combines with J gene TRBJ2-7; 9 bases map to TRBD2. Germline values: CDR1 LGHNA, CDR2 YSLEER. The junction had 8 bases not matched to a gene; V was cut back by 1 base and J by 4 bases. This CDR3 contains 16 residues. The CDR3 nucleotides read TGCGCCAGCAGCCAAGTATACGCGGGAGGGTTGTACGAGCAGTACTTC. Its protein product is CASSQVYAGGLYEQYF.

The chain's CDR3 is CASSPQGSGRETQYF. The CDR3 bases are TGTGCCAGCAGCCCTCAGGGGTCGGGGCGAGAGACCCAGTACTTC. J is TRBJ2-5 and V is TRBV7-9; tentatively, D is TRBD1 (6 bases). The germline CDR1 and CDR2 sequences are SEHNR and FQNEAQ (reference sequence). The V and J ends lost 5 bases and 4 bases respectively, with 17 bases between them. The CDR3 loop spans 15 amino acids.

V is TRBV30 and J is TRBJ1-1; maybe TRBD1 (6 bases). The CDR3 totals 16 residues. Germline CDR1 and CDR2: GTSNPN and SVGIG (reference sequence). V shed 7 bases and J shed 4 bases, with 25 bases lying between them. The chain's CDR3 is CALYRGGNLGATEAFF. The CDR3 region has the DNA TGTGCCTTATACCGCGGTGGCAATCTGGGGGCCACTGAAGCTTTCTTT.

The chain joins TRBV19 to TRBJ2-1; 11 bases fit TRBD2. The CDR3 is 15 residues long. The germline V gene has CDR1 LNHDA and CDR2 SQIVND (reference sequence). Unmatched junction bases numbered 8, after V lost 6 bases and J lost 7 bases. In DNA form, the CDR3 reads TGTGCCAGTAGCCGTGAACTAGCGGGAGTTAATGAGCAGTTCTTC. It encodes CASSRELAGVNEQFF. The full variable domain, with the rest looked up from reference TRBV19 and TRBJ2-1, is DGGITQSPKYLFRKEGQNVTLSCEQNLNHDAMYWYRQDPGQGLRLIYYSQIVNDFQKGDIAEGYSVSREKKESFPLTVTSAQKNPTAFYLCASSRELAGVNEQFFGPGTRLTVL.